The 3 T cell receptor beta chains in this list originate from one sample, sequenced in a study of chemoradiotherapy in HPV16-positive cancers. Sequencing used immunoSEQ multiplex PCR; TCRdb keeps in-frame clones, though not all of them. The data hold 11,000 or so clones, with 60% to 75% observed a single time. This material was obtained from a patient who underwent chemoradiotherapy. These receptors originate from a human donor with HPV-associated anogenital cancer.

This clone showed up just a few times. V is TRBV28 and J is TRBJ2-3; TRBD2 might be the D (5 bases). This CDR3 has 17 residues. Germline loops: CDR1 MDHEN, CDR2 SYDVKM. With 4 bases removed from V and 2 bases from J, the gap between germline ends came to 19 bases. The CDR3 region has the DNA TGTGCCAGCAGTTCCCCAAGTAGCCGGACTGTCACAGATACGCAGTATTTT. Its protein product is CASSSPSSRTVTDTQYF. Using reference TRBV28 and TRBJ2-3 for the parts outside the CDR3, the full variable domain is DVKVTQSSRYLVKRTGEKVFLECVQDMDHENMFWYRQDPGLGLRLIYFSYDVKMKEKGDIPEGYSVSREKKERFSLILESASTNQTSMYLCASSSPSSRTVTDTQYFGPGTRLTVL.

This chain joins TRBV30 and TRBJ1-2, with D perhaps matching TRBD1 (6 bases). CDR3 length equals 12 residues. Germline V lookup: CDR1 GTSNPN, CDR2 SVGIG (reference sequence). The V end was cut by 0 bases, the J end by 7 bases, with 9 bases between. The CDR3 loop reads CAWSVRGAGYTF. The CDR3 DNA sequence: TGTGCCTGGAGTGTCAGGGGTGCTGGCTACACCTTC.

The chain's CDR3 is CASSLPQTSGGPNEQFF. The CDR3 DNA reads as TGCGCCAGCAGCTTACCCCAGACTAGCGGGGGACCCAATGAGCAGTTCTTC. The gene calls are TRBV5-1 and TRBJ2-1; the match to TRBD2 covers 12 bases. CDR3 length: 17 amino acids. V lost 2 bases, J lost 6 bases, and 9 bases stayed unmatched. Germline CDR1 SGHRS, CDR2 YFSETQ.